The 28 T cell receptor beta chains in this list originate from one sample, sequenced in a study of T cell changes during pregnancy in multiple sclerosis. Some clones are missing from TCRdb's copy, which holds only in-frame ones; the method was immunoSEQ multiplex PCR. This table holds 30,000 to 40,000 clones, around 89% found once. The specimen was CD8+ T cells from peripheral blood mononuclear cells, collected in the third trimester of pregnancy. The receptors here all came from a female donor with multiple sclerosis, enrolled in a pregnancy study.

The chain joins TRBV9 to TRBJ2-1, with TRBD2 matching over 11 bases. The CDR3 has 18 residues. Germline-derived CDR1 and CDR2 are SGDLS and YYNGEE. J lost 5 bases, V lost 0 bases, and 10 bases had no gene match. CDR3 region: CASSVDPTSGGPNNEQFF. The DNA of the CDR3 is TGTGCCAGCAGCGTAGACCCCACTAGCGGGGGCCCAAACAATGAGCAGTTCTTC.

This rearrangement joins TRBV14 to TRBJ2-7; tentative D call: TRBD2 (7 bases). This CDR3 comprises 13 residues. Trimming pared 1 base from V and 6 bases from J, leaving 10 bases between. The germline V gene encodes CDR1 SGHDN and CDR2 FVKESK. DNA of the CDR3: TGTGCCAGCAGCCAAGGGAGGGGGGGCGAGCAGTACTTC. Its translation: CASSQGRGGEQYF.

The rearrangement uses TRBV28 and TRBJ2-1; D gene uncertain. This CDR3 has 17 residues. V shed 6 bases and J shed 8 bases, with 26 bases lying between them. Per germline, CDR1 MDHEN and CDR2 SYDVKM. As DNA, the CDR3 is TGTGCCAGCAGCATCTCTACAGACCTCGAGAAGATATATGAGCAGTTCTTC. Translated: CASSISTDLEKIYEQFF.

The sample holds a few counts of this clone. The rearrangement uses TRBV21-1 and TRBJ2-2; the table assigns TRBD1, which was not confirmed against the DNA. TRBV21-1 is a documented pseudogene. The CDR3 covers 15 residues. DNA of the CDR3: TGTGCCAGCAGCAAAAGTAGGGGTAACACCGGGGAGCTGTTTTTT. Its protein is CASSKSRGNTGELFF.

The gene calls are TRBV7-8 and TRBJ2-7; TRBD2 aligns across 14 bases. CDR1 is SGHVS, CDR2 FQNEAQ, per germline. This CDR3 is built from 15 residues. J lost 3 bases, V lost 6 bases, and 4 bases had no gene match. The DNA of the CDR3 is TGTGCCAGCAGTGATGGGACTAGCGGGGGCTACGAGCAGTACTTC. It encodes CASSDGTSGGYEQYF. Based on the CDR3 plus reference TRBV7-8 and TRBJ2-7, the full variable domain is GAGVSQSPRYKVAKRGQDVALRCDPISGHVSLFWYQQALGQGPEFLTYFQNEAQLDKSGLPSDRFFAERPEGSVSTLKIQRTQQEDSAVYLCASSDGTSGGYEQYFGPGTRLTVT.

The rearrangement links TRBV27 to TRBJ2-2; D is perhaps TRBD2 (5 bases). The V gene's germline CDR1 is MNHEY and CDR2 SMNVEV (reference sequence). CDR3 length: 13 residues. Trimming took 5 bases from V and 4 from J, leaving 8 bases between them. Written as DNA, the CDR3 is TGTGCCAGCAGTCCGGGGAGCACCGGGGAGCTGTTTTTT. Residues: CASSPGSTGELFF.

This chain connects TRBV28 to TRBJ1-1; 8 nucleotides match TRBD1. Per germline, CDR1 MDHEN and CDR2 SYDVKM. CDR3 length: 13 residues. Germline trimming cut 6 bases from V and 5 bases from J; bases unmatched to any gene: 5. The CDR3 loop reads CASRGQGTTEAFF. CDR3 DNA sequence: TGTGCCAGCAGAGGACAGGGCACAACTGAAGCTTTCTTT.

The genes are TRBV9 and TRBJ2-7, with 7 bases fitting TRBD1. V lost 2 bases and J lost 4; bases outside the gene matches: 3. Germline CDR1 and CDR2: SGDLS and YYNGEE. The CDR3 spans 13 residues. CDR3 nucleotides: TGTGCCAGCAGCGTCGGGACAGCATACGAGCAGTACTTC. Translated, it gives CASSVGTAYEQYF.

The V call is TRBV4-1, the J call TRBJ1-1; D possibly corresponds to TRBD1 (6 bases). Germline V gene data show CDR1 as MGHRA and CDR2 as YSYEKL. V was trimmed by 1 base and J by 10 bases, leaving 16 bases between them. The CDR3 extends over 14 amino acids. For the CDR3, the DNA is TGCGCCAGCAGCCAAGTTTCCAATTTCAGGGGAGCTTTCTTT. Protein sequence: CASSQVSNFRGAFF.

The genes are TRBV11-2 and TRBJ2-3, with 7 nucleotides matching TRBD2. The germline gives CDR1 SGHAT, CDR2 FQNNGV. Trimming cost V 4 bases and J 4 bases; bases outside gene matches: 5. The CDR3 length is 14 residues. The CDR3 bases are TGTGCCAGCAGCTCTCATGGACTAGCAGATACGCAGTATTTT. It is translated as CASSSHGLADTQYF.

V gene TRBV6-1 combines with J gene TRBJ1-2; no definite D call. The CDR3 consists of 15 residues. The V and J ends lost 6 bases and 6 bases respectively, with 20 bases between them. In germline, CDR1 is MNHNS, CDR2 SASEGT. As DNA, the CDR3 is TGTGCCAGCAGACTACTAGACGGTCCATCAGATGGCTACACCTTC. It specifies CASRLLDGPSDGYTF.

The chain joins TRBV6-5 to TRBJ1-5, with 9 bases identical to TRBD1. Germline trimming cut 5 bases from V and 4 bases from J; bases unmatched to any gene: 6. The CDR3 contains 15 residues. CDR1 is MNHEY and CDR2 is SVGAGI in the germline V gene. The CDR3 nucleotides read TGTGCCAGCAGTAGACAGGGGGTGGGAAATCAGCCCCAGCATTTT. It is translated as CASSRQGVGNQPQHF.

The chain combines TRBV10-3 with TRBJ2-3; D perhaps matches TRBD1 (5 bases). Germline V CDR1 and CDR2: ENHRY, SYGVKD. The CDR3 is 17 amino acids. Between the trimmed V and J ends, which lost 0 bases and 5 bases, there was a span of 18 bases. The chain's CDR3 is CAISESLGRVVIDTQYF. The CDR3 nucleotides are TGTGCCATCAGTGAGTCTTTGGGCAGGGTGGTCATAGATACGCAGTATTTT.

The V call is TRBV10-3, the J call TRBJ1-2; a possible D gene is TRBD1 (6 bases). Germline lookup yields CDR1 ENHRY and CDR2 SYGVKD. The length of the CDR3 is 14 residues. V dropped 2 bases and J dropped 8 bases, with 15 bases sitting between them. CDR3 residues: CAISEVAGADGYTF. Here the CDR3 DNA reads TGTGCCATCAGTGAGGTGGCAGGGGCGGACGGCTACACCTTC.

The V gene is TRBV10-3, the J gene TRBJ2-1; TRBD1 might be the D (6 bases). Trimming cost V 3 bases and J 6 bases, with 15 bases left between them. Per the germline V gene, CDR1 is ENHRY and CDR2 is SYGVKD. The CDR3 has 15 residues. The CDR3 sequence is CAISDPGTPSNEQFF. The CDR3 DNA is TGTGCCATCAGTGACCCCGGGACACCTTCCAATGAGCAGTTCTTC.

The chain combines TRBV18 with TRBJ2-2; D unresolved. Germline assignment: CDR1 KGHSH and CDR2 LQKENI. Trimming took 2 bases from V and 11 from J, leaving 12 bases between them. The length of the CDR3 is 13 residues. Here the CDR3 reads CASSPGGVRELFF. The DNA for the CDR3 is TGTGCCAGCTCACCAGGTGGTGTGAGAGAGCTGTTTTTT.

The rearrangement uses TRBV18 and TRBJ1-6; a weak D match, TRBD1 (6 bases). The CDR3 consists of 14 residues. CDR1 and CDR2 from the germline V gene are KGHSH and LQKENI. The ends were cut back, 2 bases at V and 8 bases at J, with 10 bases in the middle. The CDR3: CASSPWEGDSPLHF. CDR3 DNA: TGTGCCAGCTCACCATGGGAGGGGGATTCACCCCTCCACTTT. Variable domain in full (rest from reference TRBV18 and TRBJ1-6): NAGVMQNPRHLVRRRGQEARLRCSPMKGHSHVYWYRQLPEEGLKFMVYLQKENIIDESGMPKERFSAEFPKEGPSILRIQQVVRGDSAAYFCASSPWEGDSPLHFGNGTRLTVT.

The rearrangement joins TRBV7-9 to TRBJ2-2; 10 positions agree with TRBD1. The germline gives CDR1 SEHNR, CDR2 FQNEAQ (reference sequence). Trimming cost V 5 bases and J 4 bases; bases outside gene matches: 7. The CDR3 extends over 16 amino acids. CDR3 sequence: CASSPRGQGITGELFF. The CDR3 DNA reads as TGTGCCAGCAGCCCACGGGGACAGGGGATCACCGGGGAGCTGTTTTTT.

The chain carries TRBV28 and TRBJ2-1, with 7 bases that match TRBD2. Germline CDR1 reads MDHEN; CDR2 reads SYDVKM. The V gene end was trimmed by 7 bases and the J gene end by 10 bases; junction bases not matched to a gene: 16. The CDR3 runs 15 residues. The chain's CDR3 is CASTPIRGGVSEQFF. CDR3 nucleotide sequence: TGTGCCAGCACCCCAATCCGGGGAGGGGTAAGCGAGCAGTTCTTC.

The chain links TRBV28 to TRBJ1-5; perhaps TRBD1 as D (5 bases). Trimming removed 5 bases from V and 1 base from J, with 18 bases in between. Germline CDR1 reads MDHEN; CDR2 reads SYDVKM. The CDR3 extends over 17 amino acids. CDR3 sequence (DNA): TGTGCCAGCAGTCCGCGGGGCATCCGCCTGAGCAATCAGCCCCAGCATTTT. Translated, it gives CASSPRGIRLSNQPQHF.

The table lists this clone with a few counts. This sequence joins TRBV4-3 and TRBJ1-6; perhaps TRBD1 as D (6 bases). The CDR3 has 14 amino acids. Per the germline V gene, CDR1 is LGHNA and CDR2 is YSLEER. V dropped 0 bases and J dropped 8 bases, with 8 bases sitting between them. The CDR3 region is CASSQDNRDSPLHF. The CDR3 DNA follows: TGCGCCAGCAGCCAAGATAACAGGGATTCACCCCTCCACTTT.

J is TRBJ2-1 and V is TRBV6-4; the match to TRBD2 covers 16 bases. V dropped 0 bases and J dropped 7; count of bases not matched to a gene: 0. CDR1 and CDR2 from the germline V gene are MRHNA and SNTAGT. The CDR3 is 16 amino acids. The CDR3: CASSDSGLAGGNEQFF. The CDR3 DNA is TGTGCCAGCAGTGACTCGGGACTAGCGGGGGGGAATGAGCAGTTCTTC.

This sequence joins TRBV4-3 and TRBJ2-1, with D tentatively TRBD2 (5 bases). CDR1 is LGHNA, CDR2 YSLEER, per germline. This CDR3 region has 12 residues. The V gene lost 4 bases and the J gene lost 7 bases, with 8 bases spanning the gap. For the CDR3, the DNA is TGCGCCAGCAGCCGAGGACTTAATGAGCAGTTCTTC. The encoded protein is CASSRGLNEQFF.

V gene TRBV5-1 combines with J gene TRBJ1-1; D unclear. CDR3 length equals 13 residues. Germline V gene data show CDR1 as SGHRS and CDR2 as YFSETQ. V lost 5 bases to trimming and J lost 1 base, with 9 bases between them. This CDR3 reads CASRPGGNTEAFF. The CDR3 DNA sequence: TGCGCCAGCAGGCCCGGTGGGAACACTGAAGCTTTCTTT.

Here the CDR3 reads CASSDDRERVTGELFF. The CDR3 coding sequence is TGTGCCAGCAGCGACGACAGGGAAAGGGTCACCGGGGAGCTGTTTTTT. The chain combines TRBV7-2 with TRBJ2-2; 7 bases are shared with TRBD1. V lost 5 bases and J lost 4; bases outside the gene matches: 10. The CDR3 is 16 amino acids. Germline V gene lookup returns CDR1 SGHTA and CDR2 FQGNSA.

This chain uses TRBV7-9 with TRBJ2-5, with 8 bases that match TRBD2. Germline CDR1 is SEHNR and CDR2 is FQNEAQ (reference sequence). This CDR3 has 15 amino acids. V shed 5 bases and J 2 bases; nucleotides not matched to a gene: 7. CDR3 in amino acids: CASSRSEREQETQYF. DNA for the CDR3: TGTGCCAGCAGCCGATCGGAGCGGGAGCAAGAGACCCAGTACTTC.

This clone was seen more than once but under ten times. J is TRBJ1-5 and V is TRBV2, with D possibly matching TRBD1 (6 bases). The CDR3 runs to 14 residues. V was shortened by 3 bases and J by 9 bases, with 15 bases between the two germline ends. The germline CDR1 and CDR2 sequences are SNHLY and FYNNEI. The CDR3 DNA follows: TGTGCCAGCAGTGAGGCGACAGGCCTCCGGCCCCAGCATTTT. It codes for CASSEATGLRPQHF.

The genes are TRBV15 and TRBJ1-3, with 8 bases lining up with TRBD1. This CDR3 spans 18 amino acids. V shed 0 bases, J shed 4 bases, and the junction held 11 bases outside the gene matches. Germline loops: CDR1 LNHNV, CDR2 YYDKDF (reference sequence). CDR3 in DNA: TGTGCCACCAGCAGAGATAGGACCCAGGGGGCGCCGGGAAACACCATATATTTT. Translation gives CATSRDRTQGAPGNTIYF.